The 27 T cell receptor beta chains below come from one sample, sequenced in a study of identifying expanded T cells in peripheral blood. Measured with immunoSEQ multiplex PCR; TCRdb has only the in-frame clones, and not every one. The data contain 120,000 or so clones, around 84% of them seen just once; the ten biggest clones take up 3% to 4%. Sequenced sample: blood. These receptors were taken from a person aged 18 to 70 in good health.

The chain is built from TRBV11-3 and TRBJ1-2; TRBD1 matches at 7 bases. This CDR3 is built from 15 residues. Germline-derived CDR1 and CDR2 are SGHNT and YENEEA. The J segment lost 2 bases and the V segment lost 4 bases, leaving 7 bases of the junction unmatched. CDR3 region: CASSSRGTENYGYTF. The CDR3 DNA is TGTGCCAGCAGCTCGAGAGGGACAGAGAACTATGGCTACACCTTC.

J is TRBJ2-7 and V is TRBV4-1, with D perhaps matching TRBD1 (6 bases). Germline V gene lookup returns CDR1 MGHRA and CDR2 YSYEKL. This CDR3 has 15 amino acids. Trimming shortened V by 3 bases and J by 3 bases, and 15 bases separated the two germline ends. The chain's CDR3 is CASSQIYGTRYEQYF. The CDR3 nucleotides are TGCGCCAGCAGCCAGATATACGGGACACGCTACGAGCAGTACTTC.

The rearrangement uses TRBV27 and TRBJ1-6, with D perhaps matching TRBD1 (5 bases). V lost 8 bases, J lost 9 bases, and 14 bases lay in between. The CDR3 covers 13 residues. The V gene's germline CDR1 is MNHEY and CDR2 SMNVEV (reference sequence). CDR3 coding DNA: TGTGCCAGCGGGGGTCTGGGTATTTCACCCCTCCACTTT. Protein: CASGGLGISPLHF.

The chain links TRBV7-2 to TRBJ1-5; D uncertain. V was shortened by 2 bases and J by 5 bases, with 7 bases between the two germline ends. This CDR3 has 13 residues. Germline values: CDR1 SGHTA, CDR2 FQGNSA. The CDR3 protein is CASSLTYDQPQHF. The CDR3 DNA sequence: TGTGCCAGCAGCTTAACGTACGATCAGCCCCAGCATTTT.

This rearrangement joins TRBV6-6 to TRBJ1-2, with TRBD1 matching over 9 bases. J gave up 4 bases and V 2 bases, and 8 bases lay outside the gene matches. The CDR3 has 16 residues. CDR1 is MNHNY, CDR2 SVGAGI, per germline (reference sequence). CDR3 in DNA: TGTGCCAGCAGTTACACTGGGACAGGGATTCTCTATGGCTACACCTTC. Translation gives CASSYTGTGILYGYTF.

The table lists this clone with a count of one. The chain employs TRBV7-2 and TRBJ2-7; possible D gene TRBD2, 6 bases. Trimming took off 5 bases at V and 6 bases at J, with 17 bases between the two ends. CDR1 and CDR2 (germline): SGHTA, FQGNSA. CDR3 length equals 14 residues. As DNA, the CDR3 is TGTGCCAGCAGCCCTGGGCAGGGAGGTAGCGAGCAGTACTTC. This codes for CASSPGQGGSEQYF.

This sequence joins TRBV30 and TRBJ2-3, with D possibly being TRBD2 (5 bases). Between the trimmed V and J ends, which lost 5 bases and 0 bases, there was a span of 12 bases. This CDR3 comprises 14 residues. Germline V gene lookup returns CDR1 GTSNPN and CDR2 SVGIG (reference sequence). The CDR3 reads CAWCGAASTDTQYF. In nucleotides, the CDR3 is TGTGCCTGGTGCGGAGCGGCTAGCACAGATACGCAGTATTTT.

The chain couples TRBV7-2 to TRBJ2-3; D remains unclear. Germline V gene lookup returns CDR1 SGHTA and CDR2 FQGNSA. The CDR3 totals 16 residues. Trimming left V 1 base short and J 0 bases short, with 11 bases between. For the CDR3, the DNA is TGTGCCAGCAGCTTAGGTCGGCACTTAAGCACAGATACGCAGTATTTT. Translated, it gives CASSLGRHLSTDTQYF.

The V gene is TRBV14, the J gene TRBJ2-5, with D possibly being TRBD1 or TRBD2 (7 bases each). CDR3 size: 17 residues. V lost 3 bases and J 0 bases, leaving 17 bases between the germline ends. Germline-derived CDR1 and CDR2 are SGHDN and FVKESK. This CDR3 is CASSQEGGTVNQETQYF. DNA for the CDR3: TGTGCCAGCAGCCAGGAGGGAGGGACAGTAAACCAAGAGACCCAGTACTTC.

This clone was counted a few times. The chain is built from TRBV6-4 and TRBJ2-4; 12 positions agree with TRBD1. The CDR3 spans 14 residues. Trimming took 2 bases from V and 7 from J; bases not matched to a gene: 0. CDR1 MRHNA and CDR2 SNTAGT come from the germline V gene. Here the CDR3 DNA reads TGTGCCAGCAGTGACGGGACAGGGGGCAACATTCAGTACTTC. Translation: CASSDGTGGNIQYF.

This rearrangement joins TRBV7-2 to TRBJ2-5, with 9 positions matching TRBD2. Germline trimming cut 5 bases from V and 0 bases from J; bases unmatched to any gene: 7. This CDR3 is built from 16 residues. Germline CDR1 and CDR2: SGHTA and FQGNSA. DNA of the CDR3: TGTGCCAGCAGCAGCCGACTAGCGGACCACCAAGAGACCCAGTACTTC. As protein: CASSSRLADHQETQYF. Full variable domain (rest looked up from reference TRBV7-2 and TRBJ2-5): GAGVSQSPSNKVTEKGKDVELRCDPISGHTALYWYRQSLGQGLEFLIYFQGNSAPDKSGLPSDRFSAERTGGSVSTLTIQRTQQEDSAVYLCASSSRLADHQETQYFGPGTRLLVL.

This clone was seen ten or more times. Other DNA variants within this sample encode the same CDR3. V and J are TRBV30 and TRBJ1-1, with a weak D call TRBD1 (5 bases). CDR1 and CDR2 (germline): GTSNPN, SVGIG (reference sequence). The CDR3 contains 13 residues. The ends were cut back, 1 base at V and 3 bases at J, with 9 bases in the middle. CDR3 in amino acids: CAWSEQEDTEAFF. The CDR3 DNA reads as TGTGCCTGGAGTGAACAGGAGGACACTGAAGCTTTCTTT.

The V gene is TRBV6-4, the J gene TRBJ2-1; 11 bases fit TRBD1. The J segment lost 8 bases and the V segment lost 4 bases, leaving 7 bases of the junction unmatched. This CDR3 region has 15 residues. Germline V lookup: CDR1 MRHNA, CDR2 SNTAGT. The DNA of the CDR3 is TGTGCCAGCAGTGGCCGGACAGGGGGCAGGGATGAGCAGTTCTTC. This codes for CASSGRTGGRDEQFF.

The chain recombines TRBV5-6 with TRBJ1-6, with D unclear. V was clipped by 2 bases and J by 9 bases, with 15 bases between them. Germline loops: CDR1 SGHDT, CDR2 YYEEEE. The CDR3 is 15 residues long. CDR3 in DNA: TGTGCCAGCAGCTTAAGACGGGGTAGCGGTTCACCCCTCCACTTT. It codes for CASSLRRGSGSPLHF.

The chain employs TRBV9 and TRBJ2-7, with D hard to call. CDR1 is SGDLS and CDR2 is YYNGEE in the germline V gene. The CDR3 runs to 14 residues. Trimming left V 4 bases short and J 2 bases short, with 13 bases between. In DNA form, the CDR3 reads TGTGCCAGCAGCCCGACGTCGACTGCCTACGAGCAGTACTTC. It is translated as CASSPTSTAYEQYF.

This clone was recorded a few times. The V call is TRBV7-3, the J call TRBJ2-3; 8 nucleotides align to TRBD2. CDR1 and CDR2 from the germline V gene are SGHTA and FQGTGA. CDR3 length: 12 residues. The V gene end was trimmed by 5 bases and the J gene end by 10 bases; junction bases not matched to a gene: 5. The CDR3 protein is CASSQTGGPQYF. The CDR3 DNA reads TGTGCCAGCAGCCAGACGGGGGGGCCGCAGTATTTT.

The CDR3 loop reads CASSLVRVQPQHF. In DNA, the CDR3 is TGTGCCAGCAGCTTAGTCCGGGTTCAGCCCCAGCATTTT. The V gene is TRBV7-8, the J gene TRBJ1-5; D not certain. Germline CDR1 and CDR2: SGHVS and FQNEAQ. The length of the CDR3 is 13 residues. Deletions cut 1 base from V and 6 bases from J, with 7 bases between.

The chain uses TRBV11-2 and TRBJ2-3; D gene unclear. V was pared by 1 base and J by 7 bases, with 9 bases between. The length of the CDR3 is 13 residues. CDR1 and CDR2 from the germline V gene are SGHAT and FQNNGV. The CDR3 DNA reads as TGTGCCAGCAGCTTAGGGTTGGGGTATACGCAGTATTTT. This encodes CASSLGLGYTQYF. Full variable domain (missing parts from reference TRBV11-2 and TRBJ2-3): EAGVAQSPRYKIIEKRQSVAFWCNPISGHATLYWYQQILGQGPKLLIQFQNNGVVDDSQLPKDRFSAERLKGVDSTLKIQPAKLEDSAVYLCASSLGLGYTQYFGPGTRLTVL.

The chain employs TRBV30 and TRBJ2-7; D call uncertain. The length of the CDR3 is 13 residues. Trimming took 4 bases from V and 3 from J, leaving 13 bases between them. CDR1 and CDR2 from the germline V gene are GTSNPN and SVGIG (reference sequence). CDR3 nucleotides: TGTGCCTGGACTGGACCGGTTCTCTACGAGCAGTACTTC. Translating it yields CAWTGPVLYEQYF.

The V and J genes are TRBV6-5 and TRBJ1-1; weak D call: TRBD1 (5 bases). V dropped 5 bases and J dropped 0 bases, with 7 bases sitting between them. From germline, CDR1 is MNHEY and CDR2 SVGAGI. The CDR3 is 13 residues long. CDR3 coding DNA: TGTGCCAGCAGTCTGACAGTGAACACTGAAGCTTTCTTT. Translation gives CASSLTVNTEAFF.

The chain couples TRBV6-5 to TRBJ1-5; D gene uncertain. CDR3 size: 12 residues. Germline CDR1 reads MNHEY; CDR2 reads SVGAGI. Trimming stripped 3 bases from V and 2 bases from J, with 2 bases between. The CDR3 sequence is CASSYRNQPQHF. The CDR3 nucleotides read TGTGCCAGCAGTTATCGCAATCAGCCCCAGCATTTT.

The V call is TRBV4-1, the J call TRBJ1-5; 7 bases line up with TRBD1. CDR3 length equals 15 residues. V trimming: 0 bases; J trimming: 5 bases; junction bases outside the gene matches: 4. Germline CDR1 and CDR2: MGHRA and YSYEKL. Written as DNA, the CDR3 is TGCGCCAGCAGCCAAGAACCCAGGGGGGATCAGCCCCAGCATTTT. Its protein product is CASSQEPRGDQPQHF.

This clone was picked up a small number of times. This chain connects TRBV9 to TRBJ2-7; D remains ambiguous. Germline V gives CDR1 SGDLS, CDR2 YYNGEE. This CDR3 region has 16 residues. V lost 0 bases, J lost 0 bases, and 13 bases lay in between. CDR3 amino acids: CASSVAHSASSYEQYF. The CDR3 DNA sequence: TGTGCCAGCAGCGTAGCCCATTCTGCGAGCTCCTACGAGCAGTACTTC.

This chain uses TRBV7-2 with TRBJ1-1; tentatively, D is TRBD1 (5 bases). The CDR3 sequence is 13 residues long. Between the trimmed V and J ends, which lost 1 base and 5 bases, there was a span of 8 bases. Germline lookup yields CDR1 SGHTA and CDR2 FQGNSA. The CDR3 is CASSLGGRTEAFF. CDR3 DNA: TGTGCCAGCAGCTTAGGGGGCCGGACTGAAGCTTTCTTT.

The chain carries TRBV15 and TRBJ2-3; 9 bases agree with TRBD2. The germline V gene has CDR1 LNHNV and CDR2 YYDKDF (reference sequence). This CDR3 has 16 amino acids. V lost 4 bases and J lost 4; bases outside the gene matches: 9. In DNA, the CDR3 is TGTGCCACCAGCACCCTCGGCGGGGGGGTTGCAGATACGCAGTATTTT. It encodes CATSTLGGGVADTQYF.

This rearrangement joins TRBV12-5 to TRBJ2-2; D perhaps matches TRBD1 (6 bases). Trimming pared 3 bases from V and 5 bases from J, leaving 10 bases between. The V gene's germline CDR1 is LGHNT and CDR2 FRNRAP. This CDR3 is 14 amino acids long. CDR3 amino acids: CASGLRGGTGELFF. CDR3 nucleotides: TGTGCTAGTGGTTTAAGAGGGGGAACCGGGGAGCTGTTTTTT.

V is TRBV21-1 and J is TRBJ2-1; TRBD1, the D gene given by the table, was not confirmed from the DNA. TRBV21-1 is a pseudogene. The CDR3 runs 16 residues. The CDR3 sequence is CASSITSGGCGNEQFF. CDR3 coding DNA: TGTGCCAGCAGCATCACGTCAGGTGGCTGTGGCAATGAGCAGTTCTTC.